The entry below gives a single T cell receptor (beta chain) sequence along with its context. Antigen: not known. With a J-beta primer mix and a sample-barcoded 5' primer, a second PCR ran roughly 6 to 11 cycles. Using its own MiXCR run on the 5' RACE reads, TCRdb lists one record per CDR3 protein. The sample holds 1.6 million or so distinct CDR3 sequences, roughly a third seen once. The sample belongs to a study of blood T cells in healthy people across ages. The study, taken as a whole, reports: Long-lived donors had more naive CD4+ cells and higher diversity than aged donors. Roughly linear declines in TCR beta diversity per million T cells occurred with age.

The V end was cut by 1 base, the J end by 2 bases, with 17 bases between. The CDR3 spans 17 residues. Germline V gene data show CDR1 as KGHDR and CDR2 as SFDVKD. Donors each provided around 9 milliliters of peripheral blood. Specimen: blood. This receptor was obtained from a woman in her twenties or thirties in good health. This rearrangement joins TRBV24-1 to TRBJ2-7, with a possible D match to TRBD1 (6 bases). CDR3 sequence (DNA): TGTGCCACCAGTGATTTAGTCTCCCCGGACAGAGCCTACGAGCAGTACTTC. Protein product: CATSDLVSPDRAYEQYF.